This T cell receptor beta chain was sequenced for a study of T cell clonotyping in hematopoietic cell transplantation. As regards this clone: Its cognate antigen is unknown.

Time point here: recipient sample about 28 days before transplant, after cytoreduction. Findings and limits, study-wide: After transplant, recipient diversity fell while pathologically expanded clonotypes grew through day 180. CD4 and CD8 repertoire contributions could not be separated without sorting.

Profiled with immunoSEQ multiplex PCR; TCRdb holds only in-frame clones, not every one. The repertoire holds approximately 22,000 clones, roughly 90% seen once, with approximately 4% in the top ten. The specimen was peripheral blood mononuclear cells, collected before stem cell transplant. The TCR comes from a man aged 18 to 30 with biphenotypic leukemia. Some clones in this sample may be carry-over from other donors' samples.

The CDR3 nucleotides read TGTGCCACGTGGGGGACAGGGCTTGTTAGGACTGAAGCTTTCTTT. Protein product: CATWGTGLVRTEAFF. The chain combines TRBV10-3 with TRBJ1-1; 9 positions agree with TRBD1. This CDR3 has 15 residues. Germline V gene lookup returns CDR1 ENHRY and CDR2 SYGVKD. Losses at the gene ends were 10 bases for V and 5 bases for J; bases not matched to a gene: 14.